In this sample, the clone carrying this TCR beta chain turned up once. The V gene end was trimmed by 5 bases and the J gene end by 0 bases; junction bases not matched to a gene: 7. The CDR3 runs 15 residues. Germline CDR1 is SGHTA and CDR2 is FQGNSA. This entry belongs to a study of blood T cell repertoires in COVID-19. Turning to the study itself: Sites across the United States, Italy and Spain contributed samples from acute and convalescent COVID-19. PBMCs, B-cell-depleted T cells, or T cells provided the cDNA or gDNA that made up the material.

TCRdb's table, derived via immunoSEQ multiplex PCR, lists solely in-frame clones and lacks some. Here the sample spans some 150,000 clones, less than 80% being singletons. The origin of this receptor is a woman at least 80 years old with active or convalescent COVID-19. The sample taken for sequencing was peripheral blood. J is TRBJ2-7 and V is TRBV7-2; 7 bases map to TRBD2. CDR3 sequence (DNA): TGTGCCAGCAGCCGGAGAAGCGGGGACTCCTACGAGCAGTACTTC. This codes for CASSRRSGDSYEQYF.